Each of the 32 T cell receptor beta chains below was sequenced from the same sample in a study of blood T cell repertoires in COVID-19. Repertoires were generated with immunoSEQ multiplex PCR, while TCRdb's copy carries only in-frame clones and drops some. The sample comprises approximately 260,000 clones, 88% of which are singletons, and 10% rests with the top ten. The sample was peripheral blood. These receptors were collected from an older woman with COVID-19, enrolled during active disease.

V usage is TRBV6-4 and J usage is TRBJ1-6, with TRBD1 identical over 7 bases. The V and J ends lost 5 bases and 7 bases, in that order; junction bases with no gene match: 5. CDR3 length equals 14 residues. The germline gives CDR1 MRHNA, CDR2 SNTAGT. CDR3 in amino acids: CASSTGTENSPLHF. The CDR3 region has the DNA TGTGCCAGCAGTACCGGGACAGAAAATTCACCCCTCCACTTT.

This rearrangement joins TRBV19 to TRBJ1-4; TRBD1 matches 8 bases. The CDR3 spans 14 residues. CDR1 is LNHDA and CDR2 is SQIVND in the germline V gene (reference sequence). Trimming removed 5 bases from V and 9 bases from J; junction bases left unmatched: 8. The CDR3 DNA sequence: TGTGCCAGTAGTCTTGGACAGGGAAGGAAAAAACTGTTTTTT. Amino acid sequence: CASSLGQGRKKLFF.

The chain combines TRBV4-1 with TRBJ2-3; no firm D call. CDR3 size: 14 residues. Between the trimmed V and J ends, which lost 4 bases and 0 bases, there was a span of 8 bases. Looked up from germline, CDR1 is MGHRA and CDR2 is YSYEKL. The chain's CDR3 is CASSPPRSTDTQYF. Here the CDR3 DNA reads TGCGCCAGCAGCCCACCGCGGAGCACAGATACGCAGTATTTT.

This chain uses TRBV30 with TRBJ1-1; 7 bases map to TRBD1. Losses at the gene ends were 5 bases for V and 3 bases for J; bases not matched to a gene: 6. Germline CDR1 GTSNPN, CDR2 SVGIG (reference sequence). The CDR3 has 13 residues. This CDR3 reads CAWGGTEHTEAFF. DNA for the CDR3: TGTGCCTGGGGGGGGACAGAACACACTGAAGCTTTCTTT.

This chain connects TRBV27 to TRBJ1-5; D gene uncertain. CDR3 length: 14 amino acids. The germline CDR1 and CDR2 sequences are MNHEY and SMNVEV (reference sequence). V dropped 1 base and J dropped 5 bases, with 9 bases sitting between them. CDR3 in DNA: TGTGCCAGCAGTTTATATTTTCGGGATCAGCCCCAGCATTTT. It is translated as CASSLYFRDQPQHF.

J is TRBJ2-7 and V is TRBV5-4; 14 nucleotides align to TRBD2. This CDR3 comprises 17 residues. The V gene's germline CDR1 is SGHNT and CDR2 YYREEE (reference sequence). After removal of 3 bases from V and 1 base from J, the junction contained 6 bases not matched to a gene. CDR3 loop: CASSSGLAGAWSYEQYF. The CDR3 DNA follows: TGTGCCAGCAGCTCGGGACTAGCGGGAGCTTGGTCCTACGAGCAGTACTTC. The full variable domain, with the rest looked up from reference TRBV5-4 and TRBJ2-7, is ETGVTQSPTHLIKTRGQQVTLRCSSQSGHNTVSWYQQALGQGPQFIFQYYREEENGRGNFPPRFSGLQFPNYSSELNVNALELDDSALYLCASSSGLAGAWSYEQYFGPGTRLTVT.

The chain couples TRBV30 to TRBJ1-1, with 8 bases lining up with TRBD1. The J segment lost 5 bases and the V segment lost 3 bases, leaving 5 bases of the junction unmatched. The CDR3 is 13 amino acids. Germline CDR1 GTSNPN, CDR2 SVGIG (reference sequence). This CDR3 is CAWSPDRGTEAFF. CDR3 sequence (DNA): TGTGCCTGGAGCCCCGACAGGGGAACTGAAGCTTTCTTT.

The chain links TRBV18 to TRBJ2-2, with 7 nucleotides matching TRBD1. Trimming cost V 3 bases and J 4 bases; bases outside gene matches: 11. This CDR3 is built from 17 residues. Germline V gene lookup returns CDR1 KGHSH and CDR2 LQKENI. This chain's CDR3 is CASSPTTGIMFTGELFF. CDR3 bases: TGTGCCAGCTCACCGACGACAGGGATTATGTTCACCGGGGAGCTGTTTTTT.

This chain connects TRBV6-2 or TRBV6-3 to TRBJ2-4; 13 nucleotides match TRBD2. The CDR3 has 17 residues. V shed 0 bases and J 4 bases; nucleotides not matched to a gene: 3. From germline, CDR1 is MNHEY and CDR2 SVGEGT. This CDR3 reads CASSYSRTSGSKNIQYF. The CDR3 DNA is TGTGCCAGCAGTTACTCCAGGACTAGCGGGAGTAAAAACATTCAGTACTTC.

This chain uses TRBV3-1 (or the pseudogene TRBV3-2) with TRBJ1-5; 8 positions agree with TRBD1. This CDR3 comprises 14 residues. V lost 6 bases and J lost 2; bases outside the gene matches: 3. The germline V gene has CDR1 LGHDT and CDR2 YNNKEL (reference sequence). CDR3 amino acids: CASSGQGRNQPQHF. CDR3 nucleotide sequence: TGTGCCAGCAGTGGACAGGGTCGCAATCAGCCCCAGCATTTT.

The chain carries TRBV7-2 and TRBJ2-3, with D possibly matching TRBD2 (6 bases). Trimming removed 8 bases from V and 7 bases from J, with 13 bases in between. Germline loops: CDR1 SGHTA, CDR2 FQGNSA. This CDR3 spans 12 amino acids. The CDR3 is CASQTEGYTQYF. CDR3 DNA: TGTGCCAGCCAGACGGAGGGATATACGCAGTATTTT. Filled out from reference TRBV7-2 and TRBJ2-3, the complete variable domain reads GAGVSQSPSNKVTEKGKDVELRCDPISGHTALYWYRQSLGQGLEFLIYFQGNSAPDKSGLPSDRFSAERTGGSVSTLTIQRTQQEDSAVYLCASQTEGYTQYFGPGTRLTVL.

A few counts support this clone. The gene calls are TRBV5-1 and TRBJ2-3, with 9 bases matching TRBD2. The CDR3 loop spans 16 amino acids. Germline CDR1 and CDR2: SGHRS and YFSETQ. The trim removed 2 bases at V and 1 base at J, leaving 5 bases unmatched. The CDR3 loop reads CASSFFSGSGTDTQYF. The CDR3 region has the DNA TGCGCCAGCAGCTTTTTTAGCGGGAGTGGCACAGATACGCAGTATTTT.

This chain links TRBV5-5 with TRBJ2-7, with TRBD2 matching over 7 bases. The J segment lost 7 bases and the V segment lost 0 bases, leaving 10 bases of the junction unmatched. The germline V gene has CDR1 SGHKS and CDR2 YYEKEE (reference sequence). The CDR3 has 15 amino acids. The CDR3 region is CASSLGLALFGEQYF. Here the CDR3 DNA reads TGTGCCAGCAGCTTGGGACTAGCTCTCTTCGGGGAGCAGTACTTC.

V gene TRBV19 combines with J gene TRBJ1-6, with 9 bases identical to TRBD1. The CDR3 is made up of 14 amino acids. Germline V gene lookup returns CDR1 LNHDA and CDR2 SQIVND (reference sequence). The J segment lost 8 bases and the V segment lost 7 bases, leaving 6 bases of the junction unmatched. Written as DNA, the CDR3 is TGTGCCAGTATCGGGACAGGGAAGGATTCACCCCTCCACTTT. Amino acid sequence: CASIGTGKDSPLHF.

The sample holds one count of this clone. CDR3 region: CASSPGLEDYEQYF. CDR3 nucleotides: TGTGCCAGCAGCCCCGGACTGGAAGACTACGAGCAGTACTTC. The chain carries TRBV5-4 and TRBJ2-7; D may be TRBD2 (5 bases). Germline CDR1 reads SGHNT; CDR2 reads YYREEE (reference sequence). With 4 bases removed from V and 3 bases from J, the gap between germline ends came to 14 bases. CDR3 length: 14 residues.

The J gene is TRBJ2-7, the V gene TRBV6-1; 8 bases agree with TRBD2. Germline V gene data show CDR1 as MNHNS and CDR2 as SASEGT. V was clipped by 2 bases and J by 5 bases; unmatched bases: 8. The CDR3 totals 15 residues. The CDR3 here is CASSESVAGPHEQYF. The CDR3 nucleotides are TGTGCCAGCAGTGAATCGGTAGCGGGGCCCCACGAGCAGTACTTC.

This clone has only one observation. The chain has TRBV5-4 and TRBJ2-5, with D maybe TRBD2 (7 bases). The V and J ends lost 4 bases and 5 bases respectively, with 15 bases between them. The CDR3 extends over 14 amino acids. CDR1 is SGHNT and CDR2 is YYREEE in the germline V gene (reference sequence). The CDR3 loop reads CASSGGGGKETQYF. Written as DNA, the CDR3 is TGTGCCAGCAGCGGTGGGGGGGGCAAGGAGACCCAGTACTTC.

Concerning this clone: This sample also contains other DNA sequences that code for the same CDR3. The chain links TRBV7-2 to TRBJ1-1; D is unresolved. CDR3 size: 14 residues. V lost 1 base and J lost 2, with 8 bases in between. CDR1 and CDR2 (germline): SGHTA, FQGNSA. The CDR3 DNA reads TGTGCCAGCAGCTTAGGGGGAGGAAACACTGAAGCTTTCTTT. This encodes CASSLGGGNTEAFF.

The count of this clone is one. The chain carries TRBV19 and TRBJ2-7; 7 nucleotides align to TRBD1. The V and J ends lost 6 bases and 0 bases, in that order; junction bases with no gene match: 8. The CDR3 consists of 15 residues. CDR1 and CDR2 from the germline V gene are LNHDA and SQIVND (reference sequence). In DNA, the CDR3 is TGTGCCAGTAGCCCGGGACAGCCGAGCTCCTACGAGCAGTACTTC. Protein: CASSPGQPSSYEQYF.

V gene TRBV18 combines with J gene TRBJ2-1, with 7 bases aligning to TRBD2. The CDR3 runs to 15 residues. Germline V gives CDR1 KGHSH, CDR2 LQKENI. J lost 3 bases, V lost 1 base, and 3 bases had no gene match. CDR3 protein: CASSPRAGSYNEQFF. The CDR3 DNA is TGTGCCAGCTCACCACGAGCGGGGAGCTACAATGAGCAGTTCTTC.

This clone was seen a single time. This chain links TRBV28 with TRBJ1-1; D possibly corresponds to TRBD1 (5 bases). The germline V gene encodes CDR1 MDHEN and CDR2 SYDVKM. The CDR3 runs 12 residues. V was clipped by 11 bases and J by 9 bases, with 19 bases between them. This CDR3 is CAAGIQGPKAFF. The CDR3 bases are TGTGCCGCGGGAATCCAGGGCCCTAAAGCTTTCTTT.

Here the CDR3 reads CASSSLSGRTNNEQFF. The CDR3 DNA reads as TGTGCCAGCAGTTCCCTAAGCGGGAGGACGAACAATGAGCAGTTCTTC. The J gene is TRBJ2-1, the V gene TRBV28; 9 nucleotides line up with TRBD2. CDR3 length: 16 amino acids. V gave up 4 bases and J gave up 5 bases; unmatched junction bases: 9. CDR1 and CDR2 from the germline V gene are MDHEN and SYDVKM.

CDR3: CASSPGNTIYF. CDR3 DNA: TGTGCCAGCAGCCCAGGAAACACCATATATTTT. The V and J genes are TRBV9 and TRBJ1-3; D call uncertain. Trimming took off 4 bases at V and 4 bases at J, with 3 bases between the two ends. CDR1 is SGDLS, CDR2 YYNGEE, per germline. CDR3 length equals 11 residues.

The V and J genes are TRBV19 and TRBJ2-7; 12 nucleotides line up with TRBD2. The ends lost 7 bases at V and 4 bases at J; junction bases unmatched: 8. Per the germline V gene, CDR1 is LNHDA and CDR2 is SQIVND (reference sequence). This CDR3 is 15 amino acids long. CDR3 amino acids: CASTPTSGSSYEQYF. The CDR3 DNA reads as TGTGCCAGTACTCCGACTAGCGGGAGTAGTTACGAGCAGTACTTC.

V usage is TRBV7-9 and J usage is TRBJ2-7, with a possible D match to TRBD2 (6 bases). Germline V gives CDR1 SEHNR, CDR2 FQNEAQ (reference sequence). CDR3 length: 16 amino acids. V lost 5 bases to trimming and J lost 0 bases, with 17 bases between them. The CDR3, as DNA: TGTGCCAGCAGCCCGGGGGTCTTTGCCGGCTCCTACGAGCAGTACTTC. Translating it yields CASSPGVFAGSYEQYF. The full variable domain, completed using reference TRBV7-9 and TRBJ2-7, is DTGVSQNPRHKITKRGQNVTFRCDPISEHNRLYWYRQTLGQGPEFLTYFQNEAQLEKSRLLSDRFSAERPKGSFSTLEIQRTEQGDSAMYLCASSPGVFAGSYEQYFGPGTRLTVT.

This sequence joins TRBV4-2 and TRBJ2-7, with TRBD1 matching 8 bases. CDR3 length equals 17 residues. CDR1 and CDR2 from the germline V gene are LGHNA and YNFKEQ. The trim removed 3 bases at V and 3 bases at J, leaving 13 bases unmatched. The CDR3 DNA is TGTGCCAGCAGCCACAAGACGACGCAGGGGGCAGGCTACGAGCAGTACTTC. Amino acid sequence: CASSHKTTQGAGYEQYF.

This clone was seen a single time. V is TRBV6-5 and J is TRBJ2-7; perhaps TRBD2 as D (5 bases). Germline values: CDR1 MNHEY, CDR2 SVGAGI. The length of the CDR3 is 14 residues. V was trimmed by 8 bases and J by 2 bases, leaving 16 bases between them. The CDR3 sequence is CASRGLEPTYEQYF. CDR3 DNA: TGTGCCAGCCGAGGACTGGAGCCCACCTACGAGCAGTACTTC.

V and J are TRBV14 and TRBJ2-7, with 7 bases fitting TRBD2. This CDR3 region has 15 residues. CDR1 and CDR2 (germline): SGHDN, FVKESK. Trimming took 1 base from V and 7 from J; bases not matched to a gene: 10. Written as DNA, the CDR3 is TGTGCCAGCAGCCAAGCCCATGGGGGGGTTACAGAGCAGTACTTC. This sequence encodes CASSQAHGGVTEQYF.

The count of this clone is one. The DNA of the CDR3 is TGTGCCACCAGTGACCAGGGCCTTTATCAGCCCCAGCATTTT. Amino acids: CATSDQGLYQPQHF. The chain employs TRBV24-1 and TRBJ1-5; possibly TRBD1 for D (5 bases). Germline loops: CDR1 KGHDR, CDR2 SFDVKD. V lost 4 bases and J lost 5, with 11 bases in between. The CDR3 loop spans 14 amino acids.

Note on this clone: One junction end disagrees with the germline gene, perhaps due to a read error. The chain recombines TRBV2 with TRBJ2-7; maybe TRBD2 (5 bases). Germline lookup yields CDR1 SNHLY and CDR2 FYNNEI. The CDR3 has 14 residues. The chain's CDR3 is CARSAADGGYEQYF. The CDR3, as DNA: TGTGCCAGGAGTGCGGCGGATGGAGGCTACGAGCAGTACTTC.

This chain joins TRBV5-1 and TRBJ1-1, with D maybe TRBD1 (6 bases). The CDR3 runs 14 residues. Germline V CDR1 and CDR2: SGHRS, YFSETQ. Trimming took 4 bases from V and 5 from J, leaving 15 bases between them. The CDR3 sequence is CASSPEPTGTEAFF. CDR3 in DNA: TGCGCCAGCAGCCCCGAACCTACAGGGACTGAAGCTTTCTTT.

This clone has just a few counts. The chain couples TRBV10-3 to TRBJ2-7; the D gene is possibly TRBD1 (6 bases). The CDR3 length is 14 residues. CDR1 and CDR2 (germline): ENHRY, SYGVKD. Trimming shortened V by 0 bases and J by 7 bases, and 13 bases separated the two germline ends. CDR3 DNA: TGTGCCATCAGTGAGTCAGGGGGTACGGGAGAGCAGTACTTC. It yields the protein CAISESGGTGEQYF.